The T cell receptor beta chain under discussion was sequenced for a study of technical replicates of blood from a handful of donors. J was trimmed by 4 bases and V by 8 bases; bases with no gene match: 5. This CDR3 is built from 13 residues. Germline CDR1 is LNHDA and CDR2 is SQIVND (reference sequence). Data came from immunoSEQ multiplex PCR; TCRdb stores just in-frame clones and leaves some out. The table shows 59,000 or so clones, with just over 90% occurring only once. Sequenced: PBMCs. The chain has TRBV19 and TRBJ1-2, with 9 bases identical to TRBD1. This clonotype was sampled from a human donor in good health. Some clones in this sample may be carry-over from other donors' samples. Written as DNA, the CDR3 is TGTGCCAGTTCCGGGGACAGGGCCTATGGCTACACCTTC. Translation gives CASSGDRAYGYTF.